This T cell receptor (beta chain) is from a study of cytomegalovirus exposure and HLA in healthy donors. About the study: Unique TCRs from HLA-typed donors, about 78 million of them, were held in an early data release.

About this clone itself: Antigen: not known.

PCR amplification relied on 60 Vbeta primers (plus 13 Jbeta primers). Generated by immunoSEQ multiplex PCR, the TCRdb table keeps only in-frame clones and is missing some. The sample has over 200,000 clones, 70% to 80% seen once; the top ten hold around 3.9%. V shed 6 bases and J 8 bases; nucleotides not matched to a gene: 12. This CDR3 comprises 15 residues. Per the germline V gene, CDR1 is MDHEN and CDR2 is SYDVKM. Notes on the study in general: Association of a missense DCLRE1C variant with TCR beta V- and J-gene trimming was reported in a later analysis.

The J gene is TRBJ1-4, the V gene TRBV28; TRBD1 matches at 7 bases. The clonotype was recovered from a male donor in good health and CMV-seronegative. Specimen: PBMCs. DNA of the CDR3: TGTGCCAGCAGCCAGCCGGTGACAGGGCGGGAAAAACTGTTTTTT. This codes for CASSQPVTGREKLFF.